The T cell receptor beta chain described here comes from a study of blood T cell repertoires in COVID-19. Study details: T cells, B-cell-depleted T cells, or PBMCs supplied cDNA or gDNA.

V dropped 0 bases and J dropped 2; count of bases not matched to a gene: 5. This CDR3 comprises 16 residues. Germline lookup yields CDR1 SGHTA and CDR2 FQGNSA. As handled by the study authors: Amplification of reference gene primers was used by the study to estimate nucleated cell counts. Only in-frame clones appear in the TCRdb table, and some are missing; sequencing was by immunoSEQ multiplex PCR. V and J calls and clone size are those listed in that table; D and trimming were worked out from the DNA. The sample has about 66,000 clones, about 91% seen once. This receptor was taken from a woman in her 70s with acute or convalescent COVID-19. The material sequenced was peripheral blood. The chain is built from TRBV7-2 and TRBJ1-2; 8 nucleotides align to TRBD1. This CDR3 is CASSLALGQGNYGYTF. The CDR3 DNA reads TGTGCCAGCAGCTTAGCCTTAGGACAGGGCAACTATGGCTACACCTTC.